This is a list of T cell receptor beta chains from one sample in a study of control samples from healthy donors and cancer patients. The repertoire was sequenced with immunoSEQ multiplex PCR; TCRdb's copy has only in-frame clones and lacks some. Of hundreds of thousands of clones in the sample, roughly 82% were seen once. The sample taken for sequencing was PBMCs. The receptors stem from a woman aged 55-69 years with lung cancer. Both conserved end residues are part of each CDR3. Each record gives: V gene, D gene, J gene, clone size, CDR3 DNA, CDR3 protein. D genes are given only for firm matches. Clone size is stated in some rows and not others, as once, few, many or a class when expanded.

>TRBV11-2|-|TRBJ1-2|-
TGTGCCAGCAGCCAGGACCCGAACTATGGCTACACCTTC
CASSQDPNYGYTF
>TRBV2|-|TRBJ1-1|-
TGTGCCAGCAGGGGAGCTCCGAACACTGAAGCTTTCTTT
CASRGAPNTEAFF
>TRBV10-3|-|TRBJ2-7|-
TGTGCTATCCACGATGGGGCGAACTACGAGCAGTACTTC
CAIHDGANYEQYF
>TRBV5-6|-|TRBJ1-4|-
TGTGCCAGCAGCCTCATTGCAACTAATGAAAAACTGTTTTTT
CASSLIATNEKLFF
>TRBV3-1/TRBV3-2|TRBD1|TRBJ2-2|-
TGTGCCAGCAGCCGTAACAGGGGAGTCGGGGAGCTGTTTTTT
CASSRNRGVGELFF
>TRBV11-1|-|TRBJ1-2|-
TGTGCCAGCAGCCCTAGCGCTACCAACTATGGCTACACCTTC
CASSPSATNYGYTF
>TRBV19|TRBD1|TRBJ1-5|-
TGTGCCATCGGGACAGTGGGTATACAGCCCCAGCATTTT
CAIGTVGIQPQHF
>TRBV4-2|TRBD2|TRBJ2-7|-
TGTGCCAGCAGCCGTGGGTTAGCGGGAGATCCTTACGGGCAGTACTTC
CASSRGLAGDPYGQYF
>TRBV6-2/TRBV6-3|-|TRBJ1-5|-
TGTGCCAGCAGCCGGGGGGGAAATCAGCCCCAGCATTTT
CASSRGGNQPQHF
>TRBV9|-|TRBJ1-6|-
TGTGCCAGCAGCGTAGCTGGGAGGGGAACCCGTAATTCACCCCTCCACTTT
CASSVAGRGTRNSPLHF
>TRBV18|TRBD1|TRBJ2-1|-
TGTGCCAGCTCACCCGTCGACAGGGACCATGAGCAGTTCTTC
CASSPVDRDHEQFF
>TRBV3-1/TRBV3-2|TRBD2|TRBJ2-1|-
TGTGCCAGCAGCGAGACTAGCGGGGCATACAATGAGCAGTTCTTC
CASSETSGAYNEQFF
>TRBV4-1|-|TRBJ1-2|-
TGCGCCAGCAGCCAAGATCACAGCTCCAACTATGGCTACACCTTC
CASSQDHSSNYGYTF
>TRBV3-1/TRBV3-2|-|TRBJ1-1|-
TGTGCCAGCAGTCCGGGGGCGAATACTGAAGCTTTCTTT
CASSPGANTEAFF
>TRBV28|-|TRBJ1-4|once
TGTGCCAGCAGTTCAGAGTACCATGAAAAACTGTTTTTT
CASSSEYHEKLFF
>TRBV9|TRBD2|TRBJ2-7|few
TGTGCCAGCAGCGTAGGACTAGCGGGGGACGAGCAGTACTTC
CASSVGLAGDEQYF
>TRBV7-2|-|TRBJ1-2|once
TGTGCCAGCAGCCCACGCTGGGTTCTTACCTATGGCTACACCTTC
CASSPRWVLTYGYTF
>TRBV2|-|TRBJ1-3|-
TGTGCCAGCAGCCCGACAGGATCTGGAAACACCATATATTTT
CASSPTGSGNTIYF
>TRBV6-2/TRBV6-3|-|TRBJ2-1|once
TGTGCCAGCAGTCCCTACGGTATCGCGCTCTCCTACAATGAGCAGTTCTTC
CASSPYGIALSYNEQFF
>TRBV2|TRBD1|TRBJ1-5|-
TGTGCCAGCAGTTTACAGGGGAGAGGCAATCAGCCCCAGCATTTT
CASSLQGRGNQPQHF
>TRBV5-1|-|TRBJ1-5|-
TGCGCCAGCAGCCCGGGTCAGGGGAGCAATCAGCCCCAGCATTTT
CASSPGQGSNQPQHF
>TRBV28|-|TRBJ2-7|-
TGTGCCAGCATTTCCCCCGATAACTACGAGCAGTACTTC
CASISPDNYEQYF
>TRBV9|-|TRBJ1-1|-
TGTGCCAGCAGCGTAGCGGGGAACACTGAAGCTTTCTTT
CASSVAGNTEAFF
>TRBV10-3|TRBD1|TRBJ2-5|-
TGTGCCATCGGTGGACAGGGGGCGGAAGAGACCCAGTACTTC
CAIGGQGAEETQYF
>TRBV28|-|TRBJ1-6|few
TGTGCCAGCAGTTTGGGGTCAGGGAATAATTCACCCCTCCACTTT
CASSLGSGNNSPLHF
>TRBV4-1|-|TRBJ2-1|-
TGCGCCAGCAGCCCCACCGGGACTCATGCCTACAATGAGCAGTTCTTC
CASSPTGTHAYNEQFF
>TRBV6-5|-|TRBJ2-3|-
TGTGCCAGCAGTTACTCTGGGTCCGATACAGATACGCAGTATTTT
CASSYSGSDTDTQYF
>TRBV24-1|-|TRBJ2-7|-
TGTGCCACCAGTGACCCCACAGGGCCCTACGAGCAGTACTTC
CATSDPTGPYEQYF
>TRBV5-6|TRBD2|TRBJ2-3|-
TGTGCCAGCAGCGGGGGACTAGCGGGAGCCAACCCCCCATCAGGGCAGTATTTT
CASSGGLAGANPPSGQYF
>TRBV5-1|-|TRBJ2-5|-
TGCGCCAGCAGCCGGGGAATGGTTAGGGAGACCCAGTACTTC
CASSRGMVRETQYF
>TRBV14|TRBD1|TRBJ1-5|few
TGTGCCAGCAGCCGCTCAGGGGGGGGCAATCAGCCCCAGCATTTT
CASSRSGGGNQPQHF
>TRBV3-1/TRBV3-2|-|TRBJ1-4|-
TGTGCCAGCAGCCAAAGTGCGGAACTGTTTTTT
CASSQSAELFF
>TRBV21-1|-|TRBJ1-4|few
TGTGCCAGCAGCCCTTTCAGGGTAACTAATGAAAAACTGTTTTTT
CASSPFRVTNEKLFF
>TRBV19|-|TRBJ2-1|once
TGTGCCAGTAGTATTGAAAGATCGGTTGCCAGCTCCTACAATGAGCAGTTCTTC
CASSIERSVASSYNEQFF
>TRBV4-2|-|TRBJ1-1|-
TGTGCCAGCAGCCAAGTAAGCAGCTTGAACACTGAAGCTTTCTTT
CASSQVSSLNTEAFF
>TRBV7-3|-|TRBJ2-3|-
TGTGCCAGCAGCAATAGCGGAATGAGCACAGATACGCAGTATTTT
CASSNSGMSTDTQYF
>TRBV6-1|TRBD1|TRBJ1-5|-
TGTGCCAGCAGTGGACTTGGGACAGGGCGAAAAAATCAGCCCCAGCATTTT
CASSGLGTGRKNQPQHF
>TRBV27|TRBD1|TRBJ2-3|-
TGTGCCAGCCGGGACAGGGGGCATGCTGAAGATACGCAGTATTTT
CASRDRGHAEDTQYF
>TRBV27|TRBD1|TRBJ1-1|few
TGTGCCAGCAGCTCCCGACCGGGACAGGGGGCCAGCGGGGCTTTCTTT
CASSSRPGQGASGAFF
>TRBV4-1|TRBD2|TRBJ2-5|-
TGCGCCAGCAGCCTGGGACTAGCTCAAGAGACCCAGTACTTC
CASSLGLAQETQYF
>TRBV6-5|-|TRBJ2-6|once
TGTGCCAGCAGGACGGGGGGGGCCAACGTCCTGACTTTC
CASRTGGANVLTF
>TRBV7-2|-|TRBJ1-2|-
TGTGCCAGCAGCCTGACAGAAGGAGGTAACTATGGCTACACCTTC
CASSLTEGGNYGYTF
>TRBV28|-|TRBJ2-2|-
TGTGCCAGCACACGAGGAGGCACCGGGGAGCTGTTTTTT
CASTRGGTGELFF
>TRBV2|-|TRBJ1-5|-
TGTGCCAGCAGCTTACAGGGCTTAGGCAATCAGCCCCAGCATTTT
CASSLQGLGNQPQHF
>TRBV11-2|-|TRBJ1-6|-
TGTGCCAGCAGCTTAGAAGCGGGGGAGACCTCACCCCTCCACTTT
CASSLEAGETSPLHF
>TRBV11-2|-|TRBJ2-1|-
TGTGCCAGCAGCCCTAGATCGGGTTTCAATGAGCAGTTCTTC
CASSPRSGFNEQFF
>TRBV9|-|TRBJ2-6|-
TGTGCCAGCAGCGTAGATGCAGGCTCTGGGGCCAACGTCCTGACTTTC
CASSVDAGSGANVLTF
>TRBV7-6|-|TRBJ1-6|-
TGTGCCAGCAGCGAAAATACAGTTAGCGGTTCACCCCTCCACTTT
CASSENTVSGSPLHF
>TRBV2|-|TRBJ2-6|-
TGTGCCAGCAGTGAAAGGCCGCGATGGAACTCTGGGGCCAACGTCCTGACTTTC
CASSERPRWNSGANVLTF